This is a list of T cell receptor beta chains from one sample in a study of shared clonotypes between healthy human individuals. Sequencing was performed with immunoSEQ multiplex PCR; in TCRdb, only in-frame clones are kept and a portion is missing. The sample carries about 2 million clones, approximately 94% recorded once. The specimen was naive CD8+ T cells sorted from blood. Receptors originate from a man between 18 and 29 years old in good health. Both conserved end residues are part of each CDR3. A D gene is named only where the DNA matches it firmly. Size tells how often a clone was seen (once, few, many) or the class of an expanded clone, and some rows leave it out.

TRBD2,TRBJ2-3,-,TRBV5-1,19,TGCGCCAGCAGCCCCGAGAGAGCGGGGGGGCCGGGTTCCCCAGATACGCAGTATTTT,CASSPERAGGPGSPDTQYF
-,TRBJ1-3,-,TRBV6-1,13,TGTGCCAGCACGAGGTTCTCTGGAAACACCATATATTTT,CASTRFSGNTIYF
-,TRBJ2-5,once,TRBV21-1,13,TGTGCCAGCAGCACACGGGACAGCCAGACCCAGTACTTC,CASSTRDSQTQYF
-,TRBJ1-1,-,TRBV10-3,15,TGTGCCATCAGTGAGTCGCGGCAGGGAAACACTGAAGCTTTCTTT,CAISESRQGNTEAFF
-,TRBJ2-1,once,TRBV5-1,17,TGCGCCAGCAGCTTAACCCCTCTGGAGGGAGAGGGCAATGAGCAGTTCTTC,CASSLTPLEGEGNEQFF
TRBD2,TRBJ2-2,-,TRBV27,16,TGTGCCAGCAGTTTAGTAGCGGGAGAGGGCACCGGGGAGCTGTTTTTT,CASSLVAGEGTGELFF
-,TRBJ2-2,-,TRBV11-2,10,TGTGCCAGCAGCCACGGGGAGCTGTTTTTT,CASSHGELFF
TRBD2,TRBJ2-7,-,TRBV2,13,TGTGCCAGCAGTCAAGCGGGAGCCTACGAGCAGTACTTC,CASSQAGAYEQYF
TRBD1,TRBJ1-5,-,TRBV5-6,16,TGTGCCAGCAGCCCTTGGGAGGGGGCTGGTAATCAGCCCCAGCATTTT,CASSPWEGAGNQPQHF
-,TRBJ2-2,-,TRBV27,16,TGTGCCAGCAGTCCCAAATGGGGAATAGTGGCCGGGGAGCTGTTTTTT,CASSPKWGIVAGELFF
-,TRBJ1-6,-,TRBV21-1,20,TGTGCCAGCAGCAAAAGGTGTGGTAACAGGGGTGAAGGAAGATATTCACCCCTCCACTTT,CASSKRCGNRGEGRYSPLHF
-,TRBJ1-5,-,TRBV27,14,TGTGCCAGCAGTTTATTCTCCGGGGATCAGCCCCAGCATTTT,CASSLFSGDQPQHF
-,TRBJ1-2,-,TRBV11-2,13,TGTGCCAGCAGCTTAGCCAGGGAGCAAGGCTACACCTTC,CASSLAREQGYTF